The present T cell receptor beta chain was sequenced within a study of blood T cell repertoires in COVID-19. Background on the study: The samples span acute and convalescent COVID-19 from the United States, Italy and Spain. From T cells, B-cell-depleted T cells, or PBMCs came the material, which was cDNA or gDNA.

Using immunoSEQ multiplex PCR, the repertoire was profiled, and TCRdb retains in-frame clones only, with some absent. The sample lists 200,000 to 300,000 clones, 84% occurring once. The J segment lost 0 bases and the V segment lost 3 bases, leaving 5 bases of the junction unmatched. The CDR3 runs 15 residues. The germline gives CDR1 SNHLY, CDR2 FYNNEI. The chain couples TRBV2 to TRBJ2-7; 7 bases agree with TRBD2. Specimen: peripheral blood. This TCR was recovered from a man aged 45 to 65 with acute or convalescent COVID-19. In DNA form, the CDR3 reads TGTGCCAGCAGTGACGCGCGGGAGTCCTCCTACGAGCAGTACTTC. Amino acids: CASSDARESSYEQYF.